Below, 20 T cell receptor beta chains from the same sample are listed, as sequenced in a study of CD8 T cells in Susac syndrome. An amount of RNA that ranged from roughly 0.5 to 1 ug was reverse transcribed with random hexamers. TCRdb reprocessed the immunoSEQ multiplex PCR reads via MiXCR and lists one record per CDR3 protein. The sample yields about 53,000 distinct CDR3 sequences, around 93% seen once. The sample consisted of CD8+ T cells from PBMCs. These receptors came from a human donor with Susac syndrome.

This sequence joins TRBV13 and TRBJ2-4; tentative D call: TRBD2 (6 bases). V lost 0 bases and J lost 7, with 13 bases in between. This CDR3 spans 15 amino acids. The germline V gene encodes CDR1 PRHDT and CDR2 FYEKMQ (reference sequence). The CDR3 loop is CASSLGAGSSNIQYF. In nucleotides, the CDR3 is TGTGCCAGCAGCTTAGGCGCGGGGAGTAGTAACATTCAGTACTTC.

J is TRBJ2-7 and V is TRBV29-1; D is uncertain. From germline, CDR1 is SQVTM and CDR2 ANQGSEA. This CDR3 spans 12 amino acids. Trimming cost V 5 bases and J 1 base, with 9 bases left between them. CDR3 bases: TGCAGCGTTTTTGGAAGGTCCTACGAGCAGTACTTC. Translation gives CSVFGRSYEQYF.

The chain is built from TRBV9 and TRBJ2-7; D may be TRBD2 (6 bases). This CDR3 region has 16 residues. Germline lookup yields CDR1 SGDLS and CDR2 YYNGEE. V lost 4 bases, J lost 0 bases, and 17 bases lay in between. DNA for the CDR3: TGTGCCAGCAGCAACCCAGCGGGCTCGAGCTCCTACGAGCAGTACTTC. Protein: CASSNPAGSSSYEQYF.

This rearrangement joins TRBV15 to TRBJ2-3; D is possibly TRBD2 (6 bases). V shed 0 bases and J shed 2 bases, with 12 bases lying between them. CDR1 and CDR2 (germline): LNHNV, YYDKDF (reference sequence). This CDR3 has 16 residues. CDR3: CATSRDLQDYTDTQYF. The CDR3 nucleotides read TGTGCCACCAGCAGAGATCTACAGGACTACACAGATACGCAGTATTTT.

The chain couples TRBV9 to TRBJ2-4; D perhaps matches TRBD2 (6 bases). The germline CDR1 and CDR2 sequences are SGDLS and YYNGEE. The CDR3 spans 14 residues. The V end lost 0 bases, the J end lost 7 bases, and 11 bases lay between the germline ends. CDR3 bases: TGTGCCAGCAGCGTAGGGGGGGAAGGGAACATTCAGTACTTC. Translation gives CASSVGGEGNIQYF.

This clonotype was seen a few times. The chain employs TRBV14 and TRBJ2-7; no clear D gene. V lost 0 bases, J lost 0 bases, and 15 bases lay in between. This CDR3 has 17 amino acids. Germline values: CDR1 SGHDN, CDR2 FVKESK. CDR3 loop: CASSQDRAGDRSYEQYF. Written as DNA, the CDR3 is TGTGCCAGCAGCCAAGATCGCGCTGGGGATCGCTCCTACGAGCAGTACTTC. The variable domain in full, with the rest retrieved from reference TRBV14 and TRBJ2-7, is EAGVTQFPSHSVIEKGQTVTLRCDPISGHDNLYWYRRVMGKEIKFLLHFVKESKQDESGMPNNRFLAERTGGTYSTLKVQPAELEDSGVYFCASSQDRAGDRSYEQYFGPGTRLTVT.

The gene calls are TRBV30 and TRBJ1-3; no clear D gene. This CDR3 is 13 amino acids long. The germline V and J ends were trimmed by 1 base and 4 bases, with 8 bases remaining between them. CDR1 is GTSNPN, CDR2 SVGIG, per germline (reference sequence). Here the CDR3 reads CAWSGGVGNTIYF. The CDR3 nucleotides read TGTGCCTGGAGTGGCGGCGTGGGAAACACCATATATTTT.

The CDR3 region has the DNA TGTGCCAGCAGCGTAGGACAGGGCTACTACGAGCAGTACTTC. Translation: CASSVGQGYYEQYF. V gene TRBV9 combines with J gene TRBJ2-7; 7 bases are a match to TRBD1. Trimming removed 0 bases from V and 3 bases from J; junction bases left unmatched: 3. Germline V gene data show CDR1 as SGDLS and CDR2 as YYNGEE. CDR3 length equals 14 residues.

J is TRBJ2-3 and V is TRBV27, with 8 bases matching TRBD2. After removal of 2 bases from V and 2 bases from J, the junction contained 3 bases not matched to a gene. Germline CDR1 and CDR2: MNHEY and SMNVEV (reference sequence). This CDR3 is 15 amino acids long. CDR3 in amino acids: CASSLRAGDTDTQYF. In DNA form, the CDR3 reads TGTGCCAGCAGTTTAAGAGCGGGGGACACAGATACGCAGTATTTT.

The chain joins TRBV30 to TRBJ2-7; 11 bases fit TRBD1. CDR1 is GTSNPN, CDR2 SVGIG, per germline (reference sequence). The CDR3 runs 13 residues. V lost 7 bases and J lost 4; bases outside the gene matches: 6. CDR3 in amino acids: CASLGQGEYEQYF. The CDR3 DNA reads TGTGCCTCCCTGGGACAGGGGGAGTACGAGCAGTACTTC.

This chain links TRBV20-1 with TRBJ2-7; 8 nucleotides agree with TRBD1. The CDR3 covers 15 residues. The germline gives CDR1 DFQATT, CDR2 SNEGSKA (reference sequence). The J segment lost 7 bases and the V segment lost 0 bases, leaving 11 bases of the junction unmatched. The DNA of the CDR3 is TGCAGTGCTAGAGATCTGGACAGGGATACCATAGAGCAGTACTTC. Translation gives CSARDLDRDTIEQYF.

This clonotype was seen just once. V gene TRBV7-9 combines with J gene TRBJ2-7; no clear D. The CDR3 runs to 13 residues. Germline-derived CDR1 and CDR2 are SEHNR and FQNEAQ (reference sequence). Trimming left V 2 bases short and J 6 bases short, with 11 bases between. CDR3 sequence reads: CASSLIPSPEQYF. The CDR3, as DNA: TGTGCCAGCAGCTTAATCCCTAGTCCCGAGCAGTACTTC.

The chain couples TRBV5-1 to TRBJ2-7; D tentatively reads TRBD1 or TRBD2 (6 bases each). Germline values: CDR1 SGHRS, CDR2 YFSETQ. Deletions cut 3 bases from V and 0 bases from J, with 13 bases between. This CDR3 comprises 15 residues. The CDR3 loop reads CASSSGDFYSYEQYF. The CDR3 region has the DNA TGCGCCAGCAGCTCAGGGGACTTTTACTCCTACGAGCAGTACTTC.

The chain has TRBV6-6 and TRBJ2-7; D not resolved. The CDR3 is 13 residues long. From germline, CDR1 is MNHNY and CDR2 SVGAGI (reference sequence). The germline V and J ends were trimmed by 5 bases and 2 bases, with 10 bases remaining between them. In DNA, the CDR3 is TGTGCCAGCAGTCTGGGCCGTACCTACGAGCAGTACTTC. This sequence encodes CASSLGRTYEQYF.

The chain has TRBV12-3 or TRBV12-4 and TRBJ2-3, with 7 bases fitting TRBD1. The V and J ends lost 5 bases and 2 bases, in that order; junction bases with no gene match: 7. The CDR3 is 15 residues long. The CDR3 DNA reads as TGTGCCAGCAGTATACAGGGGACATACACAGATACGCAGTATTTT. It encodes CASSIQGTYTDTQYF.

V and J are TRBV12-3 or TRBV12-4 and TRBJ1-1; TRBD1 is a possible D gene (6 bases). Trimming took off 7 bases at V and 6 bases at J, with 12 bases between the two ends. The CDR3 is 12 amino acids. The CDR3 here is CASNIGGSEAFF. CDR3 bases: TGTGCCAGCAACATAGGGGGGTCTGAAGCTTTCTTT.

The V call is TRBV6-5, the J call TRBJ2-2; tentatively, D is TRBD1 (6 bases). This CDR3 comprises 15 residues. V lost 4 bases, J lost 6 bases, and 15 bases lay in between. The germline V gene encodes CDR1 MNHEY and CDR2 SVGAGI. The chain's CDR3 is CASSSQGLYSGELFF. CDR3 coding DNA: TGTGCCAGCAGTTCCCAGGGGTTATATTCCGGGGAGCTGTTTTTT.

The chain joins TRBV3-1 to TRBJ1-5; tentatively, D is TRBD1 (5 bases). From germline, CDR1 is LGHDT and CDR2 YNNKEL (reference sequence). V was trimmed by 5 bases and J by 5 bases, leaving 10 bases between them. This CDR3 is 13 amino acids long. The CDR3 spells CASSSQGDQPQHF. CDR3 nucleotides: TGTGCCAGCAGCTCCCAGGGTGATCAGCCCCAGCATTTT. Drawing the rest from reference TRBV3-1 and TRBJ1-5, the complete variable domain is DTAVSQTPKYLVTQMGNDKSIKCEQNLGHDTMYWYKQDSKKFLKIMFSYNNKELIINETVPNRFSPKSPDKAHLNLHINSLELGDSAVYFCASSSQGDQPQHFGDGTRLSIL.

The chain uses TRBV4-2 and TRBJ2-3; tentative D call: TRBD2 (5 bases). Germline CDR1 and CDR2: LGHNA and YNFKEQ. The CDR3 covers 14 residues. The V end lost 2 bases, the J end lost 3 bases, and 9 bases lay between the germline ends. CDR3 in amino acids: CASSQTGLTDTQYF. The CDR3 region has the DNA TGTGCCAGCAGCCAAACCGGACTGACAGATACGCAGTATTTT.

V is TRBV29-1 and J is TRBJ1-1; D gene ambiguous. V was cut by 1 base and J by 1 base, with 7 bases left in between. Germline V gene lookup returns CDR1 SQVTM and CDR2 ANQGSEA. The CDR3 loop spans 13 amino acids. The CDR3 nucleotides read TGCAGCGTTGAAGCATGGGAGAACACTGAAGCTTTCTTT. Protein product: CSVEAWENTEAFF.